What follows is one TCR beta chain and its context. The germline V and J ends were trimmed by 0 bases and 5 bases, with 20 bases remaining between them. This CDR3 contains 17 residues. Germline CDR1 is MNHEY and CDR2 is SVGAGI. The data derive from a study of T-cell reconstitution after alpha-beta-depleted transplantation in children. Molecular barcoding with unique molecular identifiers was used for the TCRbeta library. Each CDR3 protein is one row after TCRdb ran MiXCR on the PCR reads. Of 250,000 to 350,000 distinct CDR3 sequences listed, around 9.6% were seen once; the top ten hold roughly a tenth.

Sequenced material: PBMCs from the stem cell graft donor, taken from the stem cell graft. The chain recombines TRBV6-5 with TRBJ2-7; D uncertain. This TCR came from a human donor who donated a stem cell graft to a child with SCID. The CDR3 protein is CASSYSISALWFHEQYF. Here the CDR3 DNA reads TGTGCCAGCAGTTACTCGATTTCGGCGCTGTGGTTTCACGAGCAGTACTTC.